This T cell receptor (beta chain) was retrieved from a study of blood T cell repertoires in COVID-19. Deletions cut 5 bases from V and 3 bases from J, with 14 bases between. The CDR3 loop spans 14 amino acids. Germline V gene data show CDR1 as SEHNR and CDR2 as FQNEAQ (reference sequence). The method was immunoSEQ multiplex PCR; TCRdb's version includes in-frame clones alone and lacks a portion of them. The sample contains 300,000 to 450,000 clones, more than 80% of which appear only once. This receptor was obtained from a woman under 40 with COVID-19, enrolled during active disease. The sequencing sample was made of peripheral blood. The chain combines TRBV7-9 with TRBJ2-7; maybe TRBD2 (5 bases). In DNA, the CDR3 is TGTGCCAGCAGCCGCGAGGGTCCTTTCTACGAGCAGTACTTC. Protein sequence: CASSREGPFYEQYF.